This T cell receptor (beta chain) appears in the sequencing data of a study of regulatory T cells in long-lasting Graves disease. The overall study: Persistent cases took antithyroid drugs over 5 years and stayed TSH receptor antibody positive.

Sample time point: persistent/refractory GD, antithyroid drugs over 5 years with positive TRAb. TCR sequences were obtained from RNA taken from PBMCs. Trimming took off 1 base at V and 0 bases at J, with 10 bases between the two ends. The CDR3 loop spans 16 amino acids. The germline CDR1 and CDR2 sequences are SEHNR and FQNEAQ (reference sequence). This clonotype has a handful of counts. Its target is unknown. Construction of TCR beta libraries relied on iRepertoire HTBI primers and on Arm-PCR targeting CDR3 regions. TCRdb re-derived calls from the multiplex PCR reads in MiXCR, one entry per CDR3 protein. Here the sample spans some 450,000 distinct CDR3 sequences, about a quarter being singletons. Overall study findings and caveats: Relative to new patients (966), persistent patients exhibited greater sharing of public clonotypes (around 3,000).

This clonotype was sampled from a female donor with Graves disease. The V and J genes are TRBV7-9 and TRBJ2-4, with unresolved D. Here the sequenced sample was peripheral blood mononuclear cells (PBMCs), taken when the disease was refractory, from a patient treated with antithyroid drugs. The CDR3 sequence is CASSLGSSLAKNIQYF. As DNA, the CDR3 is TGTGCCAGCAGCTTAGGCAGTTCCTTAGCCAAAAACATTCAGTACTTC.